The source of this T cell receptor beta chain is a study of vaccination and CD4 T cells after COVID-19. Looking at the study overall: With a range of 35 to 161, the median interval from diagnosis to drawing post-COVID samples was around 100 days.

This sample's time point: late sampling 161 to 241 days after vaccination in three convalescent patients. This sample's treatment: roughly 10-day PBMC culture with coronavirus spike peptide pools or control peptides (ViraFEST assay). It was after less than eleven days of culture that CD4+ T cells were isolated by negative selection. This CDR3 has 13 amino acids. V gave up 4 bases and J gave up 5 bases, with 11 bases separating them. Per the germline V gene, CDR1 is SEHNR and CDR2 is FQNEAQ (reference sequence). About this clonotype itself: Its specificity is not known.

The Oncomine TCR Beta short-read assay was what sequenced the DNA obtained from cultured CD4+ T cells. TCRdb used MiXCR to reprocess the PCR reads, holding one entry per CDR3 protein. The repertoire includes approximately 23,000 distinct CDR3 sequences, about two fifths of them detected once, and roughly 29% sits in the top ten. This clonotype was sampled from a human donor who had recovered from COVID-19. This chain uses TRBV7-9 with TRBJ1-1; no firm D call. Source: CD4+ T cells from blood, cultured in vitro, taken about 7 months after SARS-CoV-2 vaccination. CDR3 bases: TGTGCCAGCAGCTCACGGGGATCGACTGAAGCTTTCTTT. It is translated as CASSSRGSTEAFF.